The following is a T cell receptor beta chain sequence with its context. Measured with immunoSEQ multiplex PCR; TCRdb has only the in-frame clones, and not every one. The sample has some 2 million clones; about 95% are singletons. These data come from a study of shared clonotypes between healthy human individuals. CD45RO-negative CD8 cells positively selected for CCR7 made up the naive population, which excluded terminally differentiated effector memory CD45RA+ cells. The ends were cut back, 5 bases at V and 0 bases at J, with 14 bases in the middle. The CDR3 is made up of 15 amino acids. Germline V lookup: CDR1 MGHRA, CDR2 YSYEKL.

Input material: naive CD8+ T cells sorted from blood. The origin of this receptor is a young man in good health. V and J are TRBV4-1 and TRBJ2-7; D remains unclear. Here the CDR3 DNA reads TGCGCCAGCAGCTTAGAGTGGGGTAGCTCCTACGAGCAGTACTTC. Translated: CASSLEWGSSYEQYF.